Following are 5 T cell receptor beta chains from one sample sequenced in a study of cytomegalovirus exposure and HLA in healthy donors. The study ran its PCR with 60 Vbeta and 13 Jbeta primers. TCRdb keeps only in-frame clones here, not all; method: immunoSEQ multiplex PCR. This table holds roughly 80,000 clones, 81% found once. Input material: PBMCs. These receptors were taken from a woman aged 25 to 39 in good health and CMV-seronegative.

This chain joins TRBV6-6 and TRBJ1-4, with 8 bases lining up with TRBD1. V shed 3 bases, J shed 3 bases, and the junction held 3 bases outside the gene matches. This CDR3 has 15 residues. CDR1 is MNHNY, CDR2 SVGAGI, per germline (reference sequence). The CDR3 reads CASSYPTGANEKLFF. Written as DNA, the CDR3 is TGTGCCAGCAGTTATCCGACAGGGGCTAATGAAAAACTGTTTTTT.

The chain employs TRBV14 and TRBJ1-1, with no clear D. Germline CDR1 is SGHDN and CDR2 is FVKESK. The CDR3 is 13 residues long. V was trimmed by 6 bases and J by 6 bases, leaving 14 bases between them. The DNA for the CDR3 is TGTGCCAGCAGTTTACGTACTAGCTCTGAAGCTTTCTTT. It is translated as CASSLRTSSEAFF.

V and J are TRBV5-4 and TRBJ2-1, with a tentative D call TRBD2 (5 bases). V gave up 0 bases and J gave up 6 bases, with 10 bases separating them. The CDR3 runs to 14 residues. Germline assignment: CDR1 SGHNT and CDR2 YYREEE (reference sequence). The CDR3 is CASSLVVRGNEQFF. CDR3 nucleotide sequence: TGTGCCAGCAGCTTGGTTGTTCGGGGCAATGAGCAGTTCTTC.

The J gene is TRBJ1-1, the V gene TRBV2, with D unclear. This CDR3 is built from 15 residues. Trimming took off 6 bases at V and 2 bases at J, with 16 bases between the two ends. Germline values: CDR1 SNHLY, CDR2 FYNNEI. The CDR3 sequence: CASRRENGGNTEAFF. The CDR3 DNA is TGTGCCAGCAGAAGAGAGAATGGAGGAAACACTGAAGCTTTCTTT.

The chain recombines TRBV11-2 with TRBJ1-2, with D unclear. The CDR3 consists of 13 residues. The germline gives CDR1 SGHAT, CDR2 FQNNGV. Trimming removed 4 bases from V and 4 bases from J, with 10 bases in between. The CDR3 reads CASSSGNLYGYTF. For the CDR3, the DNA is TGTGCCAGCAGCTCCGGGAACCTCTATGGCTACACCTTC.